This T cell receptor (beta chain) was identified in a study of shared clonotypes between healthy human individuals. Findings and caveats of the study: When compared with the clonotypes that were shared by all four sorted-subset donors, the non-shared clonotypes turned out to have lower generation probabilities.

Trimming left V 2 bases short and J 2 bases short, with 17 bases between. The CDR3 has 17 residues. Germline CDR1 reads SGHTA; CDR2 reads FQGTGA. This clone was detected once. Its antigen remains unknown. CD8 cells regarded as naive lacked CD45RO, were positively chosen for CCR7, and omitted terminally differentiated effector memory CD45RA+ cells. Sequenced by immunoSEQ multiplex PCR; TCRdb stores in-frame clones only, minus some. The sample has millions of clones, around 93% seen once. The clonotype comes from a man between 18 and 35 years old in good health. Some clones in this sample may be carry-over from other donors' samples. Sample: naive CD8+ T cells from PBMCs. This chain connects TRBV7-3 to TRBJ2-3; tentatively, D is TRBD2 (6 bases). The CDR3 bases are TGTGCCAGCAGCTTATGGAGCGGAGGGACCAACACAGATACGCAGTATTTT. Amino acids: CASSLWSGGTNTDTQYF.